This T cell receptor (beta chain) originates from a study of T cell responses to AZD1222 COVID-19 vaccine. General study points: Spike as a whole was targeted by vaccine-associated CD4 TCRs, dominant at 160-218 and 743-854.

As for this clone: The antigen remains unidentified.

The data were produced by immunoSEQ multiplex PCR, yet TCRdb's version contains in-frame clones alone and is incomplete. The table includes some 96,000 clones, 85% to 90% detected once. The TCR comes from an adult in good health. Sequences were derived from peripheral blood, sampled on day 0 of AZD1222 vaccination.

CDR3 region: CASKVFPSGRPYEQYF. Here the CDR3 DNA reads TGTGCCAGCAAGGTCTTCCCTAGCGGGAGGCCCTACGAGCAGTACTTC. This chain links TRBV2 with TRBJ2-7; 11 bases map to TRBD2. The J segment lost 2 bases and the V segment lost 7 bases, leaving 10 bases of the junction unmatched. Germline V gene sequence: CDR1 SNHLY, CDR2 FYNNEI. The CDR3 covers 16 residues.